A selection of T cell receptor beta chains follows, all from one sample in a study of sequential checkpoint blockade in melanoma. Libraries were prepared by immunoSEQ multiplex PCR; TCRdb keeps only in-frame clonotypes and omits some of them. Altogether around 16,000 clones are present, 85% to 95% being singletons, with the ten largest covering roughly 23%. The specimen comprised CD8+ T cells sorted from blood (inferred from file names), sampled from a patient given nivolumab and ipilimumab in sequence. The receptors stem from a human donor with melanoma. Each CDR3 is given with its conserved first and last residue. The D gene is left open where the match is weak. Clone size is stated in some rows and not others, as once, few, many or a class when expanded.

J gene | D gene | clone size | V gene | CDR3 protein | CDR3 DNA
TRBJ1-5 | TRBD1 | - | TRBV27 | CASSPRGGGSNQPQHF | TGTGCCAGCAGTCCGCGAGGGGGCGGGAGCAATCAGCCCCAGCATTTT
TRBJ1-5 | TRBD1 | - | TRBV29-1 | CSVPGTGIDQPQHF | TGCAGCGTTCCCGGGACAGGGATCGATCAGCCCCAGCATTTT
TRBJ2-7 | TRBD1 | - | TRBV6-5 | CASRISGQATYEQYF | TGTGCCAGCAGAATCTCGGGACAGGCTACCTACGAGCAGTACTTC
TRBJ1-6 | TRBD1 | - | TRBV27 | CASTSWDRGTPLHF | TGTGCCAGCACCTCATGGGACAGGGGGACGCCCCTCCACTTT
TRBJ1-5 | TRBD1 | - | TRBV4-2 | CASSQEIGQGAYQPQHF | TGTGCCAGCAGCCAAGAGATCGGACAGGGGGCGTATCAGCCCCAGCATTTT
TRBJ1-2 | - | few | TRBV4-3 | CASSQPSDRSGYGYTF | TGCGCCAGCAGCCAGCCCAGCGACAGGTCGGGCTATGGCTACACCTTC
TRBJ2-7 | TRBD2 | - | TRBV7-9 | CASSLTLSGRGDEQYF | TGTGCCAGCAGCTTAACTTTAAGCGGGAGGGGAGACGAGCAGTACTTC
TRBJ2-7 | TRBD2 | - | TRBV27 | CASSPGTSGTYEQYF | TGTGCCAGCAGTCCCGGGACTAGCGGGACCTACGAGCAGTACTTC
TRBJ1-3 | - | - | TRBV25-1 | CASSEFTGPSGNTIYF | TGTGCCAGCAGTGAGTTCACAGGGCCCTCTGGAAACACCATATATTTT
TRBJ1-2 | - | - | TRBV7-9 | CASSLASGAAYGYTF | TGTGCCAGCAGCTTAGCCTCTGGCGCGGCCTATGGCTACACCTTC
TRBJ2-7 | TRBD2 | once | TRBV29-1 | CSVGQGEAGGSYEQYF | TGCAGCGTTGGTCAGGGTGAAGCGGGAGGATCCTACGAGCAGTACTTC
TRBJ2-7 | - | - | TRBV11-2 | CASSSLGATHEQYF | TGTGCCAGCAGCTCCCTAGGAGCGACCCACGAGCAGTACTTC
TRBJ1-1 | - | once | TRBV5-4 | CASSGGENTEAFF | TGTGCCAGCAGCGGAGGAGAGAACACTGAAGCTTTCTTT
TRBJ2-7 | - | - | TRBV4-3 | CASSQEGANSYEQYF | TGCGCCAGCAGCCAAGAGGGGGCCAATTCCTACGAGCAGTACTTC
TRBJ1-5 | - | - | TRBV7-5 | CARSFKRGQLFPNQPQHF | TGTGCCAGAAGCTTTAAAAGGGGACAGTTATTCCCCAATCAGCCCCAGCATTTT
TRBJ2-7 | - | - | TRBV28 | CASSPGPGSGYEQYF | TGTGCCAGCAGCCCCGGGCCGGGGAGCGGCTACGAGCAGTACTTC
TRBJ1-6 | TRBD1 | - | TRBV5-6 | CASSLTGVYNSPLHF | TGTGCCAGCAGCTTAACAGGGGTTTATAATTCACCCCTCCACTTT
TRBJ2-7 | TRBD2 | - | TRBV11-3 | CASSSGLAGIDEQYF | TGTGCCAGCAGCTCGGGACTAGCGGGAATCGACGAGCAGTACTTC
TRBJ1-2 | - | - | TRBV19 | CASSIGGRGYTF | TGTGCCAGTAGTATAGGCGGGCGAGGCTACACCTTC
TRBJ1-6 | TRBD1 | once | TRBV7-7 | CASSGRQGAKGEYNSPLHF | TGTGCTAGCAGCGGTCGACAGGGGGCAAAAGGAGAGTATAATTCACCCCTCCACTTT
TRBJ1-2 | - | - | TRBV5-4 | CASSWEQGYGYTF | TGTGCCAGCAGCTGGGAACAGGGTTATGGCTACACCTTC
TRBJ1-3 | - | - | TRBV4-3 | CASSQREVGNTIYF | TGCGCCAGCAGCCAACGGGAAGTGGGAAACACCATATATTTT
TRBJ1-1 | - | - | TRBV29-1 | CSVPGTTEAFF | TGCAGCGTCCCCGGGACAACTGAAGCTTTCTTT
TRBJ1-5 | - | - | TRBV28 | CASSLPQAGNQPQHF | TGTGCCAGCAGTTTACCCCAGGCCGGCAATCAGCCCCAGCATTTT